Each of the 8 T cell receptor beta chains below was sequenced from the same sample in a study of cytotoxic CD8 clonotypes in ibrutinib-treated CLL. Produced via immunoSEQ multiplex PCR; TCRdb's table is partial and in-frame only. The table records around 92,000 clones, about 74% of them present only once. The specimen comprised PBMCs, sampled after 24 months of ibrutinib treatment. The receptor source for this set is a human donor with chronic lymphocytic leukemia.

As regards this clone: The junction departs from the called germline gene at one end, perhaps through a read error. V gene TRBV7-4 combines with J gene TRBJ1-5; D gene ambiguous. CDR1 and CDR2 (germline): SGHVT, SQSDAQ. The CDR3 is 11 residues long. The CDR3 DNA is TGTGCCAGCAGCTTAGCGGCACCTTGGAATTTT. It codes for CASSLAAPWNF.

The rearrangement uses TRBV9 and TRBJ2-1; 8 bases are a match to TRBD1. Unmatched junction bases numbered 6, after V lost 3 bases and J lost 1 base. The CDR3 covers 16 residues. Germline V CDR1 and CDR2: SGDLS, YYNGEE. CDR3 coding DNA: TGTGCCAGCAGCGCCGGACAGGGAACATCCTACAATGAGCAGTTCTTC. This translates into CASSAGQGTSYNEQFF. Together with reference TRBV9 and TRBJ2-1, the CDR3 gives the full variable domain: DSGVTQTPKHLITATGQRVTLRCSPRSGDLSVYWYQQSLDQGLQFLIQYYNGEERAKGNILERFSAQQFPDLHSELNLSSLELGDSALYFCASSAGQGTSYNEQFFGPGTRLTVL.

The chain couples TRBV7-2 to TRBJ1-1, with a possible D match to TRBD1 (5 bases). V lost 6 bases, J lost 1 base, and 15 bases lay in between. The CDR3 has 15 residues. In germline, CDR1 is SGHTA, CDR2 FQGNSA. CDR3 coding DNA: TGTGCCAGCAGAGTGCGCAGTGGGGGGAACACTGAAGCTTTCTTT. Amino acid sequence: CASRVRSGGNTEAFF. The complete variable domain, with remaining parts taken from reference TRBV7-2 and TRBJ1-1, reads GAGVSQSPSNKVTEKGKDVELRCDPISGHTALYWYRQSLGQGLEFLIYFQGNSAPDKSGLPSDRFSAERTGGSVSTLTIQRTQQEDSAVYLCASRVRSGGNTEAFFGQGTRLTVV.

The V call is TRBV13, the J call TRBJ2-7; a weak D match, TRBD1 (5 bases). Germline V gives CDR1 PRHDT, CDR2 FYEKMQ (reference sequence). Trimming took 3 bases from V and 2 from J, leaving 20 bases between them. The CDR3 is 17 amino acids. DNA for the CDR3: TGTGCCAGCAGCTTTAGGAAAGGGGCCTACTATACCTACGAGCAGTACTTC. Translated: CASSFRKGAYYTYEQYF. The variable domain in full, with the rest retrieved from reference TRBV13 and TRBJ2-7, is AAGVIQSPRHLIKEKRETATLKCYPIPRHDTVYWYQQGPGQDPQFLISFYEKMQSDKGSIPDRFSAQQFSDYHSELNMSSLELGDSALYFCASSFRKGAYYTYEQYFGPGTRLTVT.

This clone came up once. The chain couples TRBV6-1 to TRBJ1-2; 9 nucleotides agree with TRBD1. Germline V gives CDR1 MNHNS, CDR2 SASEGT. This CDR3 comprises 16 residues. V lost 3 bases and J lost 6; bases outside the gene matches: 11. As DNA, the CDR3 is TGTGCCAGCAGTGAGTATACAGGGGGCCGAGAGGATGGCTACACCTTC. Amino acid sequence: CASSEYTGGREDGYTF.

The chain employs TRBV18 and TRBJ2-5; 7 nucleotides line up with TRBD2. Per the germline V gene, CDR1 is KGHSH and CDR2 is LQKENI. The J segment lost 5 bases and the V segment lost 4 bases, leaving 4 bases of the junction unmatched. CDR3 length: 13 residues. CDR3 sequence reads: CASSQTSAETQYF. Written as DNA, the CDR3 is TGTGCCAGCTCACAAACTAGCGCCGAGACCCAGTACTTC. Complete variable domain (other parts from reference TRBV18 and TRBJ2-5): NAGVMQNPRHLVRRRGQEARLRCSPMKGHSHVYWYRQLPEEGLKFMVYLQKENIIDESGMPKERFSAEFPKEGPSILRIQQVVRGDSAAYFCASSQTSAETQYFGPGTRLLVL.

This clone was found once. This sequence joins TRBV2 and TRBJ2-5; D might be TRBD2 (5 bases). The CDR3 is 14 residues long. Germline loops: CDR1 SNHLY, CDR2 FYNNEI. With 1 base removed from V and 5 bases from J, the gap between germline ends came to 11 bases. CDR3 bases: TGTGCCAGCAGTGAAGGCGGAGGTGGGGAGACCCAGTACTTC. It codes for CASSEGGGGETQYF.

The chain carries TRBV23-1 and TRBJ1-2; D call uncertain. TRBV23-1 is placed among ORFs of uncertain function. The CDR3 spans 14 residues. V was shortened by 4 bases and J by 5 bases, with 14 bases between the two germline ends. The CDR3: CASSPKGLLYGYTF. CDR3 in DNA: TGCGCCAGCAGTCCCAAAGGTCTACTTTATGGCTACACCTTC.